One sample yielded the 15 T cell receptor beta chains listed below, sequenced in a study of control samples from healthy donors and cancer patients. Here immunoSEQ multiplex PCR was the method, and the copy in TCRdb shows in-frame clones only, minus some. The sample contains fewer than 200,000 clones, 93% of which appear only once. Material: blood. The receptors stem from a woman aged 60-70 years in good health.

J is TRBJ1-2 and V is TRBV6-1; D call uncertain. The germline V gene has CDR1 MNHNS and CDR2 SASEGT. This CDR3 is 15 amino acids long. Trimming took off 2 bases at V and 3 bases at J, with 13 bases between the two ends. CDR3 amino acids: CASSEFSEGDYGYTF. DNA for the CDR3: TGTGCCAGCAGTGAATTTAGTGAGGGCGACTATGGCTACACCTTC.

For the CDR3, the DNA is TGTGCCACCAGCAGAGATCTGACCTACGAGCAGTACTTC. Translated: CATSRDLTYEQYF. The chain is built from TRBV15 and TRBJ2-7; D is uncertain. Germline V lookup: CDR1 LNHNV, CDR2 YYDKDF (reference sequence). With 0 bases removed from V and 2 bases from J, the gap between germline ends came to 5 bases. The CDR3 length is 13 residues.

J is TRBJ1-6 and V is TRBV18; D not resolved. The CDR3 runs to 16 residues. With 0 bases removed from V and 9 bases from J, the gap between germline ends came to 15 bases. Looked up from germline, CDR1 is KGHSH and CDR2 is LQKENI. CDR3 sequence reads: CASSPPPGRDGSPLHF. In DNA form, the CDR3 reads TGTGCCAGCTCACCACCCCCGGGTCGCGATGGTTCACCCCTCCACTTT.

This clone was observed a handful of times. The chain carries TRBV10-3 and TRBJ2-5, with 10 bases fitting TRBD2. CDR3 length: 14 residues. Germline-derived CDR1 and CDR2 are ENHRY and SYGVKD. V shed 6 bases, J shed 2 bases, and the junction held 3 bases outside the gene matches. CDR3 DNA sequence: TGTGCCATCAGACGGACTAGCGGACAAGAGACCCAGTACTTC. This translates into CAIRRTSGQETQYF.

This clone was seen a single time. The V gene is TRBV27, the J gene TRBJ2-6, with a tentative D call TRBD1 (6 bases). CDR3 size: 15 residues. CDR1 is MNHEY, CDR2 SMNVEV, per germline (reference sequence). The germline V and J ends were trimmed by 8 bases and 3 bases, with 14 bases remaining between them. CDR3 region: CASRMTGGGANVLTF. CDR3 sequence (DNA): TGTGCCAGCCGTATGACAGGTGGTGGGGCCAACGTCCTGACTTTC.

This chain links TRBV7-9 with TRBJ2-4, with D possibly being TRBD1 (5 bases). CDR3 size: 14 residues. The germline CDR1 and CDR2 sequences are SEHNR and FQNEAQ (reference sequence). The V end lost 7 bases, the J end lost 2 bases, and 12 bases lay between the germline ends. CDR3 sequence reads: CASKGAGSKNIQYF. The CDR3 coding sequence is TGTGCCAGCAAAGGGGCAGGGTCCAAAAACATTCAGTACTTC.

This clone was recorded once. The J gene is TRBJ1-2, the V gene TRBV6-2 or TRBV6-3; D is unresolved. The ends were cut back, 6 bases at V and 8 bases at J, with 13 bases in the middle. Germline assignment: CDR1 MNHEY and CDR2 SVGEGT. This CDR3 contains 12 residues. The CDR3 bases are TGTGCCAGCAGCGACCCGGATCGGGGCTACACCTTC. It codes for CASSDPDRGYTF.

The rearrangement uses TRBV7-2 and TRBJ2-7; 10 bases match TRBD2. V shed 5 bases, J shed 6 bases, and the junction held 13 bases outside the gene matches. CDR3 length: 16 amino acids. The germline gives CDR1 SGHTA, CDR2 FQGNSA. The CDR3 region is CASSVGSRAGGPEQYF. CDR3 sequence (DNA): TGTGCCAGCAGCGTAGGGTCACGAGCGGGGGGGCCCGAGCAGTACTTC. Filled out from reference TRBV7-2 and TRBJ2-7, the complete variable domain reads GAGVSQSPSNKVTEKGKDVELRCDPISGHTALYWYRQSLGQGLEFLIYFQGNSAPDKSGLPSDRFSAERTGGSVSTLTIQRTQQEDSAVYLCASSVGSRAGGPEQYFGPGTRLTVT.

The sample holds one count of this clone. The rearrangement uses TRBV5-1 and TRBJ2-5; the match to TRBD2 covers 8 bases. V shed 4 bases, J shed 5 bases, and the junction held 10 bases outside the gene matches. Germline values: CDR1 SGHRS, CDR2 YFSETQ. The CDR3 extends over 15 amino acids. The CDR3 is CASSEAGTSGETQYF. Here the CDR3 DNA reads TGCGCCAGCAGCGAAGCCGGGACTAGTGGGGAGACCCAGTACTTC.

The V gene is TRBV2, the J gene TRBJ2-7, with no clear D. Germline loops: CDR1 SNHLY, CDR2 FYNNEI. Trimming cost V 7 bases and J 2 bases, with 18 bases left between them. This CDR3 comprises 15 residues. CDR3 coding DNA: TGTGCCAGCATGGAATCCCAGAGAAACCCCTACGAGCAGTACTTC. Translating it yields CASMESQRNPYEQYF. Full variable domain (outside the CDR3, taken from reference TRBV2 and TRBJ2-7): EPEVTQTPSHQVTQMGQEVILRCVPISNHLYFYWYRQILGQKVEFLVSFYNNEISEKSEIFDDQFSVERPDGSNFTLKIRSTKLEDSAMYFCASMESQRNPYEQYFGPGTRLTVT.

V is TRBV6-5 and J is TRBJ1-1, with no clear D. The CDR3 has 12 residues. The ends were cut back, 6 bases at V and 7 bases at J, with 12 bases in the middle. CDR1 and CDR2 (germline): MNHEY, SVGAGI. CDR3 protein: CASRGEAYEAFF. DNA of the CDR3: TGTGCCAGCAGAGGAGAGGCTTATGAAGCTTTCTTT.

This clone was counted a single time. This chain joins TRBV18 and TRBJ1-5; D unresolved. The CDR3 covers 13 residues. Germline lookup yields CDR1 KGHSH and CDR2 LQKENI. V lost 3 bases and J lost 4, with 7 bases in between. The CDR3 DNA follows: TGTGCCAGCTCACCTGATACAAATCAGCCCCAGCATTTT. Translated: CASSPDTNQPQHF.

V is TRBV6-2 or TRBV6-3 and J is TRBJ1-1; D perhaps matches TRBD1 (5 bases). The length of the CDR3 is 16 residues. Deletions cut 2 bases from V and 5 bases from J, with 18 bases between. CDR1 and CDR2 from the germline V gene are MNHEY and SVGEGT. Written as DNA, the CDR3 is TGTGCCAGCAGTTACCCCGGTGGAGGGGTCGAGACTGAAGCTTTCTTT. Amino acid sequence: CASSYPGGGVETEAFF.

This chain's CDR3 is CSAKGTGENEQFF. The CDR3 bases are TGCAGCGCAAAAGGGACAGGGGAGAATGAGCAGTTCTTC. This chain uses TRBV29-1 with TRBJ2-1; 10 bases map to TRBD1. This CDR3 is built from 13 residues. The trim removed 7 bases at V and 7 bases at J, leaving 7 bases unmatched. Germline V gene sequence: CDR1 SQVTM, CDR2 ANQGSEA.

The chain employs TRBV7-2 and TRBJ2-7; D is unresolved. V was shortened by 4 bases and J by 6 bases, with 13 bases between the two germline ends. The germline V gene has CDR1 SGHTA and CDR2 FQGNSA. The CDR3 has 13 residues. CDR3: CASSSFVSSEQYF. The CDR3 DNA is TGTGCCAGCAGCTCCTTCGTGTCAAGCGAGCAGTACTTC.